This TCR beta chain was sequenced during a study of PD-L1 blockade in urothelial cancer. Study-wide results and caveats: Durable benefit accompanied greater 3-week expansion of tumor-associated blood clones.

V was clipped by 2 bases and J by 4 bases; unmatched bases: 20. This CDR3 comprises 20 residues. Germline CDR1 MDHEN, CDR2 SYDVKM. A word on this clone: The target antigen is unknown.

Only in-frame clones appear in the TCRdb table, and some are missing; sequencing was by immunoSEQ multiplex PCR. This table has about 49,000 clones, less than 85% appearing once. Time point indicated: pretreatment peripheral blood. Enrolled patients showed locally advanced or metastatic urothelial carcinoma. Samples spanned pretreatment and treatment, with 1 to 8 time points per patient. Here the sequenced sample was PBMCs, taken around atezolizumab (anti-PD-L1) treatment. The clonotype was recovered from a man aged 65 to 85 with urothelial cancer. J is TRBJ1-5 and V is TRBV28; 7 bases line up with TRBD1. The CDR3 loop reads CASSLVIGTVRSWGNQPQHF. CDR3 nucleotides: TGTGCCAGCAGTTTAGTAATTGGGACAGTCCGATCTTGGGGGAATCAGCCCCAGCATTTT.